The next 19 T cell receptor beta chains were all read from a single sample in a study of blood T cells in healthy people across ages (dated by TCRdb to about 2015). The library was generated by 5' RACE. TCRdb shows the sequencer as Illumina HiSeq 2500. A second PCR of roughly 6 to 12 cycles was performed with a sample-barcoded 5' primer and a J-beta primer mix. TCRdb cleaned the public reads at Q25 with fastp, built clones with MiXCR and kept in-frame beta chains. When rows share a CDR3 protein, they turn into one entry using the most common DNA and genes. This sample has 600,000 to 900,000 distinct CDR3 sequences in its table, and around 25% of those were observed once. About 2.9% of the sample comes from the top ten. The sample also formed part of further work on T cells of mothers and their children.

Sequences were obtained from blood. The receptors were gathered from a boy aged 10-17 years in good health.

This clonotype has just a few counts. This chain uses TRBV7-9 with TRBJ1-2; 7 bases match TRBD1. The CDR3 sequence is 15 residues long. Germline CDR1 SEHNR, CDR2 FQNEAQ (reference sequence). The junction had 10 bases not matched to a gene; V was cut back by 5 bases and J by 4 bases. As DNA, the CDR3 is TGTGCCAGCAGCCTTTATGGACCAGGGGGCTATGGCTACACCTTC. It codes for CASSLYGPGGYGYTF.

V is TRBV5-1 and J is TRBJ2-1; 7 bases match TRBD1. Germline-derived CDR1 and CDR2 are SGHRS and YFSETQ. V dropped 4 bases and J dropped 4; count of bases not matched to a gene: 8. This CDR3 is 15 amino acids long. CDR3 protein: CASSHDGQAYNEQFF. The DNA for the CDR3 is TGCGCCAGCAGCCACGACGGACAGGCATACAATGAGCAGTTCTTC. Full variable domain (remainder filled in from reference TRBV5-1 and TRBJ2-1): KAGVTQTPRYLIKTRGQQVTLSCSPISGHRSVSWYQQTPGQGLQFLFEYFSETQRNKGNFPGRFSGRQFSNSRSEMNVSTLELGDSALYLCASSHDGQAYNEQFFGPGTRLTVL.

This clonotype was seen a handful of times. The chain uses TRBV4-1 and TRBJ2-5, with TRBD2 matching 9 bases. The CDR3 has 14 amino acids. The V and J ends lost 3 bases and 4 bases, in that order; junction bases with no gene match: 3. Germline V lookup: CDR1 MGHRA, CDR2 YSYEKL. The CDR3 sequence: CASSQGLAAETQYF. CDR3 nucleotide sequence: TGCGCCAGCAGCCAGGGACTAGCAGCAGAGACCCAGTACTTC.

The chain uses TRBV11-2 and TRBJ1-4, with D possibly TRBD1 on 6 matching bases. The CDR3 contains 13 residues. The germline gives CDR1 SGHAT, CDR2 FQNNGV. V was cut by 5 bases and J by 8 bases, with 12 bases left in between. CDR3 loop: CASSIQGGEKLFF. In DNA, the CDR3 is TGTGCCAGCAGCATACAGGGCGGGGAAAAACTGTTTTTT. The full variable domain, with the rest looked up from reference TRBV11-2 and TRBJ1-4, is EAGVAQSPRYKIIEKRQSVAFWCNPISGHATLYWYQQILGQGPKLLIQFQNNGVVDDSQLPKDRFSAERLKGVDSTLKIQPAKLEDSAVYLCASSIQGGEKLFFGSGTQLSVL.

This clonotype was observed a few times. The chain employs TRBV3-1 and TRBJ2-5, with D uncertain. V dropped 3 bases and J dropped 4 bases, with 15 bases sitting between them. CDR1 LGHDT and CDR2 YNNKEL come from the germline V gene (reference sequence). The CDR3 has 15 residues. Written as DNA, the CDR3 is TGTGCCAGCAGCCATCAACCCACGATAGGAGAGACCCAGTACTTC. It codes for CASSHQPTIGETQYF.

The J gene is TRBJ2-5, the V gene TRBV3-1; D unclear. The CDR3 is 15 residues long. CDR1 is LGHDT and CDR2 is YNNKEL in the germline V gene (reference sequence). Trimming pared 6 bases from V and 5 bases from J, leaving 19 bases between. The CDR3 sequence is CASRSPSGPPETQYF. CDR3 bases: TGTGCCAGCAGGTCCCCCAGTGGCCCGCCGGAGACCCAGTACTTC.

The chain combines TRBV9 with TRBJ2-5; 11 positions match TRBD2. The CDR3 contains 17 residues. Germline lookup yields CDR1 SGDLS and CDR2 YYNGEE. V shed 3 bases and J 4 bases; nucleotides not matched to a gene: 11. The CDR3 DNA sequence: TGTGCCAGCAGCGCCGATACTAGCGGGGGCTGGGCAGAGACCCAGTACTTC. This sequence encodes CASSADTSGGWAETQYF.

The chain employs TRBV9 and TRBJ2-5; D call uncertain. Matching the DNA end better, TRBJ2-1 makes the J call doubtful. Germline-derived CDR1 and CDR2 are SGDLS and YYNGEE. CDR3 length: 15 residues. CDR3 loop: CASSVDPSLPNEQFF. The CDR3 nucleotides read TGTGCCAGCAGCGTAGATCCTAGTTTGCCTAATGAGCAGTTCTTC.

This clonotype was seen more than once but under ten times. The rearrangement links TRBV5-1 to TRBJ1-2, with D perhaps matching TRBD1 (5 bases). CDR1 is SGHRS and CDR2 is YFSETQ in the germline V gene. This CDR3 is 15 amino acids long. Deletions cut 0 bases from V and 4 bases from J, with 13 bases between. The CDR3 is CASSLEGRAIYGYTF. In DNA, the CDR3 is TGCGCCAGCAGCTTGGAAGGCAGGGCTATCTATGGCTACACCTTC.

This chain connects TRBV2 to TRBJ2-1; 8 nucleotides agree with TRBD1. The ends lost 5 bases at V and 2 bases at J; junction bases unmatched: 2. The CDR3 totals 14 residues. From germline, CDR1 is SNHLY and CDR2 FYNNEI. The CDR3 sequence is CASSRDRPYNEQFF. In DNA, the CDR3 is TGTGCCAGCAGTCGGGACAGGCCCTACAATGAGCAGTTCTTC.

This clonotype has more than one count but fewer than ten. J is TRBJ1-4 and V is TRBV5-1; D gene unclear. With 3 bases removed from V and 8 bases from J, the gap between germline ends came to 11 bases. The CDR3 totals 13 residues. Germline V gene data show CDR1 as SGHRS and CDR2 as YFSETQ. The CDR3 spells CASSWEGGEKLFF. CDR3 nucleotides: TGCGCCAGCAGCTGGGAGGGAGGGGAAAAACTGTTTTTT.

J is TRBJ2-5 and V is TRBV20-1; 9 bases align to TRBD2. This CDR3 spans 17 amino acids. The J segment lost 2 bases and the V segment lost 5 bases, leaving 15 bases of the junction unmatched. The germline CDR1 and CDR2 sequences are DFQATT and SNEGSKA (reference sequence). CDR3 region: CSAAGGVWDPGQETQYF. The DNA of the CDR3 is TGCAGTGCTGCGGGAGGGGTCTGGGACCCGGGACAAGAGACCCAGTACTTC.

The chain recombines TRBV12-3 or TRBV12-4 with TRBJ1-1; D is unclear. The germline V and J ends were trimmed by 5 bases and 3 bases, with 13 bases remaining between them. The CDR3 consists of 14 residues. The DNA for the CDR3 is TGTGCCAGCAGTCCCAATAAACCTCACACTGAAGCTTTCTTT. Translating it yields CASSPNKPHTEAFF.

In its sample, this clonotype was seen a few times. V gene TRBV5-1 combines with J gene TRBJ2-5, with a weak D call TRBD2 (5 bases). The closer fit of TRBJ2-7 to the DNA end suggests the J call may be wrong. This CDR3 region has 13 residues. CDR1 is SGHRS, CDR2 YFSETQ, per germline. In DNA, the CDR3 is TGCGCCAGCAGACCTAGCCCCTCCTACGAGCAGTACTTC. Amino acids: CASRPSPSYEQYF.

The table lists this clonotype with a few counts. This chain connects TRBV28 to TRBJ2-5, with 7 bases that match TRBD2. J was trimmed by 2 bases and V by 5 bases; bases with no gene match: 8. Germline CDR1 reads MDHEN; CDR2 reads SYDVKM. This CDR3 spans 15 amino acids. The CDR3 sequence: CASSSGDAGQETQYF. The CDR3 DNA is TGTGCCAGCAGTAGCGGGGACGCCGGACAAGAGACCCAGTACTTC.

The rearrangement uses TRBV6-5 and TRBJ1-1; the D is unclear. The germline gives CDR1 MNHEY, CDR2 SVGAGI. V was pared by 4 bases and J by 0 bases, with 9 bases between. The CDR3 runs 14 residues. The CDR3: CASSSTGMNTEAFF. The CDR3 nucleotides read TGTGCCAGCAGTTCAACCGGGATGAACACTGAAGCTTTCTTT.

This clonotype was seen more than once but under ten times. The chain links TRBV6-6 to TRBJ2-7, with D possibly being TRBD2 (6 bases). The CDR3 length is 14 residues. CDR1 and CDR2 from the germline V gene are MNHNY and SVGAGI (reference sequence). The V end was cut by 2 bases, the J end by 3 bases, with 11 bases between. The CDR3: CASSYKDGGYEQYF. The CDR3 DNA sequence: TGTGCCAGCAGTTACAAGGACGGGGGCTACGAGCAGTACTTC.

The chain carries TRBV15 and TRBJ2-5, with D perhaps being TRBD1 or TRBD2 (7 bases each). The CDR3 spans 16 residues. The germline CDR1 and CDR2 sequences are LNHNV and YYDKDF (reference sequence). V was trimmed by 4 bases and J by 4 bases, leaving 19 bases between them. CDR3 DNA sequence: TGTGCCACCAGCACTCCTCCGACAGGGACTACAGAGACCCAGTACTTC. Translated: CATSTPPTGTTETQYF.

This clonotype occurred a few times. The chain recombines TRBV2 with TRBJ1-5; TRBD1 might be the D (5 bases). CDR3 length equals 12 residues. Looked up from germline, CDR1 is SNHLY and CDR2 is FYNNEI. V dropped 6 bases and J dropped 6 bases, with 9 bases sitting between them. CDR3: CASRQVGQPQHF. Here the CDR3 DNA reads TGTGCCAGCAGACAGGTCGGTCAGCCCCAGCATTTT.